A single sample gave rise to the 25 T cell receptor beta chains below, sequenced in a study of tumor and adjacent non-tumor tissue in lung cancer. This sample's RNA came from whole unsorted tissue. The normal lung tissue was taken more than 3 cm from the tumor edge. TCRbeta libraries were built with three rounds of nested PCR, modified from ARM-PCR. One entry per CDR3 protein, called by TCRdb with MiXCR from the multiplex PCR reads. This table has 98,000 or so distinct CDR3 sequences, 80% appearing once. The sequenced sample was distant non-tumor lung tissue. These receptors all stem from a man aged 55 to 69 with small cell lung cancer.

On this clonotype: Mismatch with germline at one junction end may stem from a read error. The V call is TRBV12-3 or TRBV12-4, the J call TRBJ2-5; 8 nucleotides align to TRBD1. The CDR3 loop spans 14 amino acids. DNA of the CDR3: TGTGCTAGCAATTTAATGGACAGGGAAGAGACCCGGTACTTC. Translated, it gives CASNLMDREETRYF.

For this clonotype: A clone one base away is much larger, so this may be a read error. Because the CDR3 is missing its conserved closing phenylalanine or tryptophan, this is likely a read error. J is TRBJ2-2 and V is TRBV30; 9 bases agree with TRBD2. The CDR3 is made up of 17 amino acids. Germline trimming cut 4 bases from V and 5 bases from J; bases unmatched to any gene: 14. Germline V gene sequence: CDR1 GTSNPN, CDR2 SVGIG (reference sequence). The CDR3 bases are TGTGCCTGGAATAGGGGTAGCGGGAGAGTGTGGACCGGGGAGCTGTTTTCT. Protein: CAWNRGSGRVWTGELFS.

In regard to this clonotype: The conserved phenylalanine or tryptophan is not found at the CDR3 terminus, so this likely reflects a read error. This chain uses TRBV11-3 with TRBJ1-1, with D unclear. CDR3 length: 13 amino acids. CDR1 is SGHNT and CDR2 is YENEEA in the germline V gene. As DNA, the CDR3 is TGTGCCAGCAGCTTAGGCCCGAACACTGTAGCTTTCTCT. Translation: CASSLGPNTVAFS.

This clonotype is medium-sized (0.01 to 0.1%) by share. The V and J genes are TRBV11-2 and TRBJ2-3, with 7 bases lining up with TRBD1. This CDR3 region has 14 residues. Germline trimming cut 1 base from V and 4 bases from J; bases unmatched to any gene: 2. Germline assignment: CDR1 SGHAT and CDR2 FQNNGV. DNA for the CDR3: TGTGCCAGCAGCTTAGTTCAGGGGGCAGATACGCAGTATTTT. Translating gives CASSLVQGADTQYF.

To note about this clonotype: Being one base from a much bigger clone, this may be a read error. This chain uses TRBV5-1 with TRBJ2-1; 8 bases map to TRBD2. The V gene's germline CDR1 is SGHRS and CDR2 YFSETQ. The V gene end was trimmed by 3 bases and the J gene end by 2 bases; junction bases not matched to a gene: 7. The CDR3 has 16 amino acids. CDR3 coding DNA: TGCGCCAGCAGCTCCTGGACTAGCACAACCTACAATGAGCAGTTCTTC. Its translation is CASSSWTSTTYNEQFF.

Details on this clonotype: A read error may account for a junction end that differs from germline. The chain joins TRBV7-3 to TRBJ2-2; D not certain. From germline, CDR1 is SGHTA and CDR2 FQGTGA. The CDR3 totals 14 residues. DNA for the CDR3: TGTGCCAGCAGCTTAGGCCACAACATCGGGGAGCTGTTTTTT. It translates to CASSLGHNIGELFF.

V gene TRBV20-1 combines with J gene TRBJ1-5; D is possibly TRBD1 (6 bases). The germline gives CDR1 DFQATT, CDR2 SNEGSKA (reference sequence). The CDR3 runs 14 residues. Trimming took 6 bases from V and 6 from J, leaving 18 bases between them. The CDR3 DNA reads TGCAGTGCCAAAACAGCAGGGGTGGGTCAGCCCCAGCATTTT. Translated: CSAKTAGVGQPQHF.

By share, this clonotype counts as medium-sized. V and J are TRBV4-1 and TRBJ2-7, with D possibly being TRBD2 (6 bases). Germline lookup yields CDR1 MGHRA and CDR2 YSYEKL. V gave up 3 bases and J gave up 3 bases, with 15 bases separating them. This CDR3 has 15 amino acids. CDR3 sequence: CASSQGGAPGYEQYF. Here the CDR3 DNA reads TGCGCCAGCAGCCAGGGCGGGGCCCCAGGCTACGAGCAGTACTTC.

CDR3 DNA: TGTGCCGGCAGTGAAGCGCAGGGTCGGGAGCAATACGTC. Amino acids: CAGSEAQGREQYV. The gene calls are TRBV6-1 and TRBJ2-7, with D perhaps TRBD2 (6 bases). The CDR3 extends over 13 amino acids. Germline assignment: CDR1 MNHNS and CDR2 SASEGT.

This clonotype was recorded a few times. A much larger clone lies one base from this, so it may be a read error. The chain uses TRBV29-1 and TRBJ2-4; D is possibly TRBD1 (6 bases). CDR3 size: 14 residues. Deletions cut 5 bases from V and 3 bases from J, with 14 bases between. Germline CDR1 is SQVTM and CDR2 is ANQGSEA. CDR3 bases: TGCAGCGTTCGGACAGAACTAGTCAAAAACATTCAGTACTTC. It translates to CSVRTELVKNIQYF.

Turning to this clonotype: Mismatch with germline at one junction end may stem from a read error. This chain joins TRBV5-1 and TRBJ2-1, with 8 bases identical to TRBD2. The CDR3 loop spans 17 amino acids. CDR1 is SGHRS and CDR2 is YFSETQ in the germline V gene. CDR3 amino acids: CASSFVSTSVSCNEQFF. The DNA for the CDR3 is TGCGCCAGCAGCTTCGTCTCGACTAGCGTTTCCTGCAATGAGCAGTTCTTC.

On this clonotype itself: This likely comes from a read error, as the CDR3 has no conserved phenylalanine or tryptophan at its end. The chain uses TRBV11-2 and TRBJ2-1, with a weak D call TRBD1 (5 bases). The germline gives CDR1 SGHAT, CDR2 FQNNGV. The CDR3 sequence is 17 residues long. The ends were cut back, 1 base at V and 10 bases at J, with 23 bases in the middle. The CDR3 is CASSLVTAQSSYKEQFL. CDR3 nucleotides: TGTGCCAGCAGCTTAGTGACAGCCCAGAGCTCCTATAAAGAGCAGTTCCTC.

This clonotype was seen many times. The gene calls are TRBV10-1 and TRBJ2-3; TRBD2 matches at 12 bases. Germline trimming cut 2 bases from V and 2 bases from J; bases unmatched to any gene: 8. There are 18 residues in the CDR3. Germline CDR1 WNHNN, CDR2 SYGVQD (reference sequence). CDR3 DNA: TGCGCCAGCAGTGAGGGACTAGCGGGGAGGGGCTACACAGATACGCAGTATTTT. As protein: CASSEGLAGRGYTDTQYF.

Notes on this clonotype: No conserved phenylalanine or tryptophan is present at the end of the CDR3, so a read error is the likely explanation. DNA for the CDR3: TGTGCCAGCAGCTTAGGAGTAGCGGGAGGCTATTACAACAATGAGCAGTTCCTC. Translated: CASSLGVAGGYYNNEQFL. The gene calls are TRBV11-2 and TRBJ2-1; 10 bases match TRBD2. From germline, CDR1 is SGHAT and CDR2 FQNNGV. The CDR3 sequence is 18 residues long. J was trimmed by 5 bases and V by 1 base; bases with no gene match: 11.

On this clonotype: The germline gene is not matched at one end of the junction; a read error may be the cause. The CDR3 DNA follows: TGTGCCAACAGTTCTGGACATGGACGGGGCTACACCTTC. Its protein is CANSSGHGRGYTF. V gene TRBV6-5 combines with J gene TRBJ1-2; maybe TRBD1 (5 bases). CDR3 length: 13 amino acids. Germline lookup yields CDR1 MNHEY and CDR2 SVGAGI.

Worth noting for this clonotype: One end of the junction does not line up with germline, which may come from a read error. The chain combines TRBV11-2 with TRBJ2-1; TRBD1 is a possible D gene (5 bases). Looked up from germline, CDR1 is SGHAT and CDR2 is FQNNGV. This CDR3 comprises 17 residues. Here the CDR3 DNA reads TGTGCCAGCAACTTAGTGACAGCCAAGAGCTCCTACAATAAGCAGTTCTTC. Amino acid sequence: CASNLVTAKSSYNKQFF.

Details on this clonotype: Sequence at one end of the junction differs from germline and may be a read error. The chain recombines TRBV7-3 with TRBJ2-5; D possibly matches TRBD1 or TRBD2 (6 bases each). CDR1 SGHTA and CDR2 FQGTGA come from the germline V gene. This CDR3 contains 13 residues. The CDR3 DNA reads as TGTGCCAGCAGCTTAGGGGGCGGGGAGATCCAGTACTTC. Protein: CASSLGGGEIQYF. Full variable domain (outside the CDR3, taken from reference TRBV7-3 and TRBJ2-5): GAGVSQTPSNKVTEKGKYVELRCDPISGHTALYWYRQSLGQGPEFLIYFQGTGAADDSGLPNDRFFAVRPEGSVSTLKIQRTERGDSAVYLCASSLGGGEIQYFGPGTRLLVL.

In this sample, this clonotype turned up a few times. This rearrangement joins TRBV11-2 to TRBJ2-1; 9 bases agree with TRBD2. The CDR3 runs to 15 residues. Germline CDR1 is SGHAT and CDR2 is FQNNGV. Trimming cost V 4 bases and J 12 bases; bases outside gene matches: 13. CDR3 nucleotide sequence: TGTGCCAGCAGCTATATAGCGGGAGTCCCGGATGTGCAGTTCTTC. Translating it yields CASSYIAGVPDVQFF.

This clonotype is a singleton in its sample. The conserved final phenylalanine or tryptophan is absent from the CDR3, which likely points to a read error. This chain links TRBV28 with TRBJ2-7; D not certain. Per germline, CDR1 MDHEN and CDR2 SYDVKM. The CDR3 is 17 residues long. CDR3 residues: CVSSPIDGSVFSYEQYS. CDR3 nucleotide sequence: TGTGTCAGCAGTCCAATCGACGGTTCGGTTTTTTCCTACGAGCAGTACTCC.

The chain carries TRBV11-2 and TRBJ1-1; no clear D gene. Germline CDR1 reads SGHAT; CDR2 reads FQNNGV. The CDR3 runs to 16 residues. In DNA form, the CDR3 reads TGTACTAGTAGCTCATACCCTATGGCAAGGAACACTGAAGCTTTCTTT. It yields the protein CTSSSYPMARNTEAFF.

A note on this clonotype: Germline is not matched at one junction end, which may reflect a read error. This sequence joins TRBV11-2 and TRBJ2-3; tentatively, D is TRBD2 (6 bases). Germline V lookup: CDR1 SGHAT, CDR2 FQNNGV. The CDR3 loop spans 15 amino acids. The CDR3, as DNA: TGTGCCAGCAAAAAGGCGGGGATTCGCACAAATACGCAGTATTTT. This translates into CASKKAGIRTNTQYF.

Worth noting for this clonotype: A single base separates this from a much larger clone, so it may be a read error. The genes are TRBV29-1 and TRBJ1-1; D might be TRBD1 (5 bases). This CDR3 region has 12 residues. Germline loops: CDR1 SQVTM, CDR2 ANQGSEA. CDR3 loop: CGVEPRDAEAFF. The CDR3 DNA reads TGCGGCGTTGAACCAAGGGACGCTGAAGCTTTCTTT.

On this clonotype itself: A read error is possible here, since a much larger clone lies one base away. The J gene is TRBJ1-5, the V gene TRBV24-1; 8 bases are shared with TRBD1. Per the germline V gene, CDR1 is KGHDR and CDR2 is SFDVKD. The CDR3 consists of 15 residues. CDR3 loop: CATCESGQAHQPQHF. CDR3 nucleotides: TGTGCCACCTGTGAGTCGGGACAGGCACATCAGCCCCAGCATTTT.

In its sample, this clonotype was seen a few times. This may stem from a read error, because a much larger clone lies one nucleotide away. The chain employs TRBV5-6 and TRBJ2-1; TRBD1 matches 7 bases. Germline assignment: CDR1 SGHDT and CDR2 YYEEEE. This CDR3 comprises 13 residues. The J segment lost 7 bases and the V segment lost 0 bases, leaving 1 base of the junction unmatched. The DNA for the CDR3 is TGTGCCAGCAGCTTGGTCAGGGGGAATGAGCAGTTCTTC. This gives the protein CASSLVRGNEQFF.

Points on this clonotype: A much larger clone sits a single nucleotide away, making a read error possible. This CDR3 is missing its conserved last phenylalanine or tryptophan, likely due to a read error. This rearrangement joins TRBV10-3 to TRBJ1-1; D uncertain. V gave up 6 bases and J gave up 10 bases, with 15 bases separating them. The germline V gene encodes CDR1 ENHRY and CDR2 SYGVKD. The CDR3 length is 12 residues. CDR3 amino acids: CAISREGAGAFL. The CDR3 DNA reads TGTGCCATCAGCCGAGAGGGCGCTGGAGCTTTCCTT.